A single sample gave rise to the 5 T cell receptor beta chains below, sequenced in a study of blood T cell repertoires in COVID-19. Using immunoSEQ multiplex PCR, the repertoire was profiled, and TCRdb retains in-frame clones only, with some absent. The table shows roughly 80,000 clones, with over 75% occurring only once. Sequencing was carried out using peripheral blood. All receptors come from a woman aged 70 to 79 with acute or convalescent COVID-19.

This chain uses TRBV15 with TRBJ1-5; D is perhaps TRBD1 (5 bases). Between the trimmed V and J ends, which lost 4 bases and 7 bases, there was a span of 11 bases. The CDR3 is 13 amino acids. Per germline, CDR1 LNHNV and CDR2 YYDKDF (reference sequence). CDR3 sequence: CATSTLDRQPQHF. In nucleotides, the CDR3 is TGTGCCACCAGCACCCTCGACAGACAGCCCCAGCATTTT.

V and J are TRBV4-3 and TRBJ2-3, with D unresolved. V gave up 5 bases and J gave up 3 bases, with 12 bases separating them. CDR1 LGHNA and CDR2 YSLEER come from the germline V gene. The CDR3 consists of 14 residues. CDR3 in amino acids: CASSNYRRTDTQYF. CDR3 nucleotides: TGCGCCAGCAGCAACTACCGGAGAACAGATACGCAGTATTTT.

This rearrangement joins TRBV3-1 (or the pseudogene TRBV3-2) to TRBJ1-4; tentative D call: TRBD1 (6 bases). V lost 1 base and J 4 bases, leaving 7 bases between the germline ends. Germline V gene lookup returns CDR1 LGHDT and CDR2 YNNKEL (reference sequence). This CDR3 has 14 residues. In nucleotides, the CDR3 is TGTGCCAGCAGCCAAGGGACAGATAATGAAAAACTGTTTTTT. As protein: CASSQGTDNEKLFF.

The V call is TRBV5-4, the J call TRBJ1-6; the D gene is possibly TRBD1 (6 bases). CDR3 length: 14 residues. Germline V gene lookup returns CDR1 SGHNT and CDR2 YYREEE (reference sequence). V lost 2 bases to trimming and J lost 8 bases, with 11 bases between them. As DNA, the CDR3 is TGTGCCAGCAGCTTACAGGGTGAATATTCACCCCTCCACTTT. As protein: CASSLQGEYSPLHF.

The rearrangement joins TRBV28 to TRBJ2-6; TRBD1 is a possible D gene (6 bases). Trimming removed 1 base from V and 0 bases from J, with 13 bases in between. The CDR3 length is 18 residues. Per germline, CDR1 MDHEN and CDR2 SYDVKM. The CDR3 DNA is TGTGCCAGCAGTTTATTAGGGGGTCAAGTCTCTGGGGCCAACGTCCTGACTTTC. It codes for CASSLLGGQVSGANVLTF.